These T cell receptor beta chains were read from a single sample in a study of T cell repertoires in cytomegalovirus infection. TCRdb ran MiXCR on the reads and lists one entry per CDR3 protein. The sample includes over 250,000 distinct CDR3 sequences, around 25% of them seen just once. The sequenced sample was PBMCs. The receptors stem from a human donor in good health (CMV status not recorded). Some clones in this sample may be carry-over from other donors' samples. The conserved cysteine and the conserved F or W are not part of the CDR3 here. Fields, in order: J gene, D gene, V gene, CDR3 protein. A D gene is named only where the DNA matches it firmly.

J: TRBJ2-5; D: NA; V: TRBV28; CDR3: ASKEGTGETQY
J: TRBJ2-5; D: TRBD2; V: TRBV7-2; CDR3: ASSAGGAARETQY
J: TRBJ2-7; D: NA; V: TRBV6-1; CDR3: ASSESLNEQY
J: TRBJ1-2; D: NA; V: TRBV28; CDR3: ASRFSRQDYGYT
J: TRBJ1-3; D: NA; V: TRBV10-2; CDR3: ASSWDSGNTIY
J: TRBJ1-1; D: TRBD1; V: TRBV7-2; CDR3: ASSLIRQGEAF
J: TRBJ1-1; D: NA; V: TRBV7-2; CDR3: ASSLVGGDTEAF
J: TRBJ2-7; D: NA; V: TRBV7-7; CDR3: ASSPHGEAYEQY
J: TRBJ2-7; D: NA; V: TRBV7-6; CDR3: ASSLAGIPPYEQY
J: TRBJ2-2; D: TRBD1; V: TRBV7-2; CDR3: ASSGQGATGELF